The clone carrying this T cell receptor (beta chain) was observed a handful of times. No antigen is known for it. Patient tissue came from resections in Japan or China, 2014–2017. Clones were read by immunoSEQ multiplex PCR, and TCRdb kept only the in-frame ones, dropping some. The sample shows around 25,000 clones, about three quarters of them seen only once. The data were obtained in a study of immune evolution from preneoplasia to lung adenocarcinoma. Study-wide results and limits: KRAS-mutant nodules had the highest T cell clonality.

This sequence originates from a person between 60 and 69 years old with invasive lung adenocarcinoma. Some clones in this sample may be carry-over from other donors' samples. The sequenced sample consisted of FFPE invasive lung adenocarcinoma tissue.

In DNA form, the CDR3 reads TGTGCCAGCAGCTTTGGGGGGTCTAGCGGGCCAACGCAGTATTTT. Translating it yields CASSFGGSSGPTQYF. The rearrangement joins TRBV5-4 to TRBJ2-3, with 8 bases matching TRBD2. The J segment lost 9 bases and the V segment lost 2 bases, leaving 11 bases of the junction unmatched. CDR3 length equals 15 residues. Germline CDR1 and CDR2: SGHNT and YYREEE (reference sequence).